Listed here are 9 T cell receptor beta chains from one sample, sequenced in a study of PD-1 blockade in classical Hodgkin lymphoma. Time point: cycle 4 day 1 (C4D1), after about 6 weeks of nivolumab. Every patient relapsed after autologous stem cell transplantation, and brentuximab vedotin exposure varied. Method: immunoSEQ multiplex PCR; TCRdb's copy keeps in-frame clones and lacks some. Of more than 75,000 clones listed, 90% to 95% are singletons. The source was peripheral blood mononuclear cells (PBMCs), collected before the fourth cycle of nivolumab. The receptors stem from a human donor with classical Hodgkin lymphoma.

V usage is TRBV5-1 and J usage is TRBJ2-4; possibly TRBD1 for D (5 bases). The length of the CDR3 is 16 residues. CDR1 is SGHRS and CDR2 is YFSETQ in the germline V gene. V was clipped by 0 bases and J by 0 bases, with 10 bases between them. As DNA, the CDR3 is TGCGCCAGCAGCTTGGAGGGGCCTCTAGCCAAAAACATTCAGTACTTC. It translates to CASSLEGPLAKNIQYF.

The CDR3 sequence is CASSRIPGPGYEQYF. The CDR3 bases are TGTGCCAGCAGCCGCATTCCGGGACCGGGATACGAGCAGTACTTC. V is TRBV21-1 and J is TRBJ2-7. TRBV21-1 is a pseudogene. The CDR3 loop spans 15 amino acids.

This chain connects TRBV19 to TRBJ2-7, with TRBD2 as a possible D gene (5 bases). This CDR3 spans 14 amino acids. Trimming removed 0 bases at V and 7 bases at J, with 13 bases between. Germline values: CDR1 LNHDA, CDR2 SQIVND (reference sequence). The CDR3 loop reads CASSIDRRGQEQYF. The CDR3 DNA sequence: TGTGCCAGTAGTATAGATCGGAGAGGGCAGGAGCAGTACTTC. The full variable domain, completed using reference TRBV19 and TRBJ2-7, is DGGITQSPKYLFRKEGQNVTLSCEQNLNHDAMYWYRQDPGQGLRLIYYSQIVNDFQKGDIAEGYSVSREKKESFPLTVTSAQKNPTAFYLCASSIDRRGQEQYFGPGTRLTVT.

Comment on this clone: Other DNA sequences in this specimen translate into the identical CDR3. The chain combines TRBV30 with TRBJ1-3; D is unclear. The length of the CDR3 is 13 residues. Germline V gene data show CDR1 as GTSNPN and CDR2 as SVGIG (reference sequence). Trimming stripped 0 bases from V and 2 bases from J, with 5 bases between. CDR3 protein: CAWSVSAGNTIYF. The DNA for the CDR3 is TGTGCCTGGAGTGTCAGCGCTGGAAACACCATATATTTT.

This clone was counted a single time. The chain carries TRBV4-1 and TRBJ2-1; perhaps D is TRBD1 or TRBD2 (7 bases each). This CDR3 has 15 residues. Germline V lookup: CDR1 MGHRA, CDR2 YSYEKL. Between the trimmed V and J ends, which lost 4 bases and 7 bases, there was a span of 17 bases. The CDR3 nucleotides are TGCGCCAGCAGCCTTCGGGCAGGGGGGGGGAATGAGCAGTTCTTC. Protein product: CASSLRAGGGNEQFF.

Here the CDR3 DNA reads TGTGCCAGCAGTTTAGGGGGTCTCGGGATCACTGAAGCTTTCTTT. It specifies CASSLGGLGITEAFF. The chain has TRBV28 and TRBJ1-1, with D perhaps TRBD1 (5 bases). With 2 bases removed from V and 4 bases from J, the gap between germline ends came to 14 bases. Germline V gene lookup returns CDR1 MDHEN and CDR2 SYDVKM. This CDR3 has 15 amino acids.

The chain couples TRBV5-4 to TRBJ1-1; no reliable D call. V was pared by 0 bases and J by 1 base, with 16 bases between. This CDR3 spans 17 amino acids. In germline, CDR1 is SGHNT, CDR2 YYREEE (reference sequence). The CDR3 here is CASSLVGSHKRNTEAFF. In DNA form, the CDR3 reads TGTGCCAGCAGCTTGGTGGGCAGTCATAAGAGGAACACTGAAGCTTTCTTT. The variable domain in full, with the rest retrieved from reference TRBV5-4 and TRBJ1-1, is ETGVTQSPTHLIKTRGQQVTLRCSSQSGHNTVSWYQQALGQGPQFIFQYYREEENGRGNFPPRFSGLQFPNYSSELNVNALELDDSALYLCASSLVGSHKRNTEAFFGQGTRLTVV.

This clone was found a few times. This rearrangement joins TRBV5-6 to TRBJ1-1; D gene unclear. This CDR3 contains 13 residues. V was clipped by 9 bases and J by 0 bases, with 12 bases between them. The V gene's germline CDR1 is SGHDT and CDR2 YYEEEE. DNA of the CDR3: TGTGCCACCCAAACAGCGCTGAACACTGAAGCTTTCTTT. This codes for CATQTALNTEAFF.

The chain combines TRBV29-1 with TRBJ2-5; 15 positions agree with TRBD2. The CDR3 extends over 21 amino acids. V gave up 0 bases and J gave up 5 bases; unmatched junction bases: 19. Per germline, CDR1 SQVTM and CDR2 ANQGSEA. CDR3 DNA sequence: TGCAGCGTTGAAGATGTTAGTGTCGGGCGGACTAGCGGGAGGGTGGCGGAGACCCAGTACTTC. Its translation is CSVEDVSVGRTSGRVAETQYF.